These 3 T cell receptor beta chains were sequenced from one sample in a study of cytotoxic CD8 clonotypes in ibrutinib-treated CLL. The method was immunoSEQ multiplex PCR; TCRdb's version includes in-frame clones alone and lacks a portion of them. This sample has just over 200,000 clones, with 70% found just once. The sample was PBMCs, taken after 12 months of ibrutinib treatment. The receptor source for this set is a human donor with chronic lymphocytic leukemia.

The rearrangement links TRBV6-6 to TRBJ1-2; no clear D. Looked up from germline, CDR1 is MNHNY and CDR2 is SVGAGI (reference sequence). CDR3 length equals 13 residues. V lost 2 bases, J lost 8 bases, and 12 bases lay in between. DNA for the CDR3: TGTGCCAGCAGTTACAGGGAAGTGGGGGGCTACACCTTC. Its translation is CASSYREVGGYTF.

V and J are TRBV6-6 and TRBJ1-6; D call uncertain. Germline assignment: CDR1 MNHNY and CDR2 SVGAGI (reference sequence). The V end was cut by 4 bases, the J end by 10 bases, with 5 bases between. The CDR3 has 11 residues. The CDR3 coding sequence is TGTGCCAGCAGTTCGGGGTCACCCCTCCACTTT. Translation: CASSSGSPLHF.

The chain has TRBV5-1 and TRBJ2-7; TRBD1 matches 7 bases. Germline V gene data show CDR1 as SGHRS and CDR2 as YFSETQ. CDR3 size: 14 residues. V lost 3 bases and J lost 4; bases outside the gene matches: 7. CDR3 nucleotide sequence: TGCGCCAGCAGCTCCGACAGGGTACCATACGAGCAGTACTTC. This codes for CASSSDRVPYEQYF. The whole variable domain, remainder taken from reference TRBV5-1 and TRBJ2-7, is KAGVTQTPRYLIKTRGQQVTLSCSPISGHRSVSWYQQTPGQGLQFLFEYFSETQRNKGNFPGRFSGRQFSNSRSEMNVSTLELGDSALYLCASSSDRVPYEQYFGPGTRLTVT.